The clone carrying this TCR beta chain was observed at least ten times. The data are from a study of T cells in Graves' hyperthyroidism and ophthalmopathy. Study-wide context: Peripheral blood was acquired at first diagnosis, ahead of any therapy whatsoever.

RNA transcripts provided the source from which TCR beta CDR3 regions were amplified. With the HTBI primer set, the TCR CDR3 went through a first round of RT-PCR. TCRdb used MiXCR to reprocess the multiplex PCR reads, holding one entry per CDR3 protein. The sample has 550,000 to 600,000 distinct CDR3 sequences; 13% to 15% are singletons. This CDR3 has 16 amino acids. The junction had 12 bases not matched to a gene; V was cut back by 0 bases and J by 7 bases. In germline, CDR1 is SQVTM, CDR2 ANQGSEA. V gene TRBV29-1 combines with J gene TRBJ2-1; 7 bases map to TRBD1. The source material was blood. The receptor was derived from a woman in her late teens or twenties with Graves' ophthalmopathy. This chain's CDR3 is CSVEDPGRGTRNEQFF. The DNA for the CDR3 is TGCAGCGTTGAAGATCCAGGCAGGGGGACGAGAAATGAGCAGTTCTTC.